These T cell receptor beta chains were read from a single sample in a study of cytomegalovirus exposure and HLA in healthy donors. Sequencing was performed with immunoSEQ multiplex PCR; in TCRdb, only in-frame clones are kept and a portion is missing. This table holds 150,000 to 200,000 clones, roughly 81% found once. The sequencing input was PBMCs. The receptors were sampled from a man between 18 and 35 years old in good health and CMV-seropositive. Each CDR3 is given with its conserved first and last residue. The order of the fields is D gene, V gene, clone size, J gene, CDR3 protein, CDR3 DNA. A D gene is named only where the DNA matches it firmly. Not every row has a clone size; where given, it reads once, few, many or a size class.

>TRBD1|TRBV5-4|NA|TRBJ1-6
CASSETGGYNSPLHF
TGTGCCAGCAGCGAGACAGGGGGCTATAATTCACCCCTCCACTTT
>TRBD1|TRBV7-3|NA|TRBJ1-2
CASSQTGTGVYGYTF
TGTGCCAGCAGCCAAACCGGGACAGGGGTATATGGCTACACCTTC
>NA|TRBV5-6|NA|TRBJ1-1
CASSLVANPKRNTEAFF
TGTGCCAGCAGCTTGGTTGCAAACCCGAAGAGGAACACTGAAGCTTTCTTT
>TRBD2|TRBV5-1|NA|TRBJ2-2
CASSSASGGSNTGELFF
TGCGCCAGCAGCTCCGCTAGCGGGGGGTCGAACACCGGGGAGCTGTTTTTT
>TRBD1|TRBV30|once|TRBJ1-2
CAWQTGTGLGYGYTF
TGTGCCTGGCAAACCGGGACAGGGCTGGGCTATGGCTACACCTTC
>TRBD1|TRBV6-5|few|TRBJ2-7
CASSPGTGGEQYF
TGTGCCAGCAGTCCCGGGACAGGGGGCGAGCAGTACTTC
>NA|TRBV21-1|NA|TRBJ2-7
CASSKAGSGTGGSYEQYF
TGTGCCAGCAGCAAAGCAGGATCAGGGACAGGGGGCTCCTACGAGCAGTACTTC
>NA|TRBV4-1|NA|TRBJ1-1
CASSQDRGGNTEAFF
TGCGCCAGCAGCCAAGACCGGGGTGGGAACACTGAAGCTTTCTTT
>TRBD1|TRBV7-8|once|TRBJ1-1
CASSSGQGSTEAFF
TGTGCCAGCAGCTCGGGACAGGGGTCCACTGAAGCTTTCTTT
>NA|TRBV19|once|TRBJ1-2
CASSTIPGGLGYGYTF
TGTGCCAGTAGTACAATACCGGGGGGGCTTGGCTATGGCTACACCTTC
>TRBD1|TRBV5-4|NA|TRBJ2-7
CASSDRDRGYEQYF
TGTGCCAGCAGCGACCGGGACAGGGGGTACGAGCAGTACTTC
>NA|TRBV19|NA|TRBJ2-7
CATRGGHYEQYF
TGTGCCACCCGAGGGGGTCACTACGAGCAGTACTTC
>TRBD1|TRBV18|NA|TRBJ2-7
CASSPDRVHEQYF
TGTGCCAGCTCACCGGACAGGGTACACGAGCAGTACTTC
>NA|TRBV2|once|TRBJ1-1
CAITRQVAEAFF
TGTGCCATCACCCGACAGGTCGCTGAAGCTTTCTTT
>TRBD1|TRBV2|NA|TRBJ1-1
CASSVGQGRNTEAFF
TGTGCCAGCAGTGTGGGACAGGGGAGAAACACTGAAGCTTTCTTT
>NA|TRBV5-3|NA|TRBJ2-2
CARSLAGHTGELFF
TGTGCCAGAAGCTTGGCAGGCCACACCGGGGAGCTGTTTTTT
>TRBD1|TRBV6-9|NA|TRBJ2-2
CASSYNPTGGTGELFF
TGTGCCAGCAGTTACAACCCGACAGGGGGCACCGGGGAGCTGTTTTTT
>TRBD2|TRBV13|NA|TRBJ2-5
CASSLRGGKTQYF
TGTGCCAGCAGCTTACGGGGGGGAAAGACCCAGTACTTC
>NA|TRBV9|NA|TRBJ2-1
CASSSPGDEQFF
TGTGCCAGCAGTTCTCCGGGGGATGAGCAGTTCTTC
>NA|TRBV2|NA|TRBJ1-2
CASSERGVRGYTF
TGTGCCAGCAGTGAGCGGGGCGTCCGCGGCTACACCTTC
>NA|TRBV5-1|NA|TRBJ2-3
CASSLDSISDTQYF
TGCGCCAGCAGCTTGGATTCTATTTCAGATACGCAGTATTTT
>NA|TRBV5-4|NA|TRBJ2-1
CASSFNGEQFF
TGTGCCAGCAGCTTTAACGGTGAGCAGTTCTTC
>TRBD1|TRBV6-1|few|TRBJ1-4
CASSEVPGQGDEKLFF
TGTGCCAGCAGTGAAGTTCCGGGACAGGGAGACGAAAAACTGTTTTTT
>NA|TRBV29-1|NA|TRBJ2-7
CSVLRVGEQYF
TGCAGCGTTCTCAGGGTTGGGGAGCAGTACTTC
>NA|TRBV2|NA|TRBJ1-1
CASSEVGGNTEAFF
TGTGCCAGCAGTGAAGTGGGAGGGAACACTGAAGCTTTCTTT
>NA|TRBV19|few|TRBJ1-2
CASSILIANYGYTF
TGTGCCAGTAGTATATTGATAGCTAACTATGGCTACACCTTC
>NA|TRBV4-2|few|TRBJ2-7
CASSQDEAANEQYF
TGTGCCAGCAGCCAAGATGAAGCTGCAAACGAGCAGTACTTC
>TRBD1|TRBV2|NA|TRBJ2-1
CASTARTGVNEQFF
TGTGCCAGCACGGCCCGGACAGGGGTGAATGAGCAGTTCTTC
>TRBD1|TRBV12-5|NA|TRBJ1-1
CASGQGQELNTEAFF
TGTGCTAGTGGACAGGGACAGGAGTTGAACACTGAAGCTTTCTTT
>TRBD1|TRBV6-4|NA|TRBJ2-6
CASSGTGDSGANVLTF
TGTGCCAGCAGTGGGACAGGAGACTCTGGGGCCAACGTCCTGACTTTC
>NA|TRBV2|NA|TRBJ1-2
CASSELQGDYGYTF
TGTGCCAGCAGTGAACTACAGGGTGACTATGGCTACACCTTC
>TRBD1|TRBV11-2|NA|TRBJ1-2
CASRGDRGLGGYTF
TGTGCCAGCAGGGGGGACAGGGGCCTTGGGGGCTACACCTTC
>TRBD1|TRBV19|NA|TRBJ2-3
CASRDRAGTDTQYF
TGTGCCAGTAGGGACAGGGCCGGCACAGATACGCAGTATTTT
>TRBD1|TRBV4-1|NA|TRBJ1-1
CASSQSPPGQPTEAFF
TGCGCCAGCAGCCAAAGTCCGCCGGGACAGCCAACTGAAGCTTTCTTT
>TRBD1|TRBV9|NA|TRBJ2-7
CASTEGGEGYEQYF
TGTGCCAGTACCGAAGGGGGCGAGGGCTACGAGCAGTACTTC
>NA|TRBV6-4|NA|TRBJ1-2
CARGGSGYTF
TGTGCCCGAGGGGGAAGTGGCTACACCTTC
>TRBD2|TRBV5-1|few|TRBJ2-4
CASSLGGGADSQYF
TGCGCCAGCAGCTTGGGCGGGGGGGCCGACAGTCAGTACTTC